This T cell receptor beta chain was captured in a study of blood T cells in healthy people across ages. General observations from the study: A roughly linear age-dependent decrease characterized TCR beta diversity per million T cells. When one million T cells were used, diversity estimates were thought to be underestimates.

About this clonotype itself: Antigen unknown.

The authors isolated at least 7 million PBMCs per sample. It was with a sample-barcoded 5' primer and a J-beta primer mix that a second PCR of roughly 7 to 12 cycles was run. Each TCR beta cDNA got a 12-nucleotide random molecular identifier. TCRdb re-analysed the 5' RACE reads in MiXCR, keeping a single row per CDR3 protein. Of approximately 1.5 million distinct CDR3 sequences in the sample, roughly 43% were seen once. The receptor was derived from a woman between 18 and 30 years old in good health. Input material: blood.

The CDR3 DNA reads TGTGCCAGCCGGGACAGTCTCGTTCAGCCCCAGCATTTT. Encoded protein: CASRDSLVQPQHF. The chain links TRBV12-3 or TRBV12-4 to TRBJ1-5; 7 bases are shared with TRBD1. J gave up 6 bases and V 8 bases, and 7 bases lay outside the gene matches. The CDR3 has 13 residues.